The 23 T cell receptor beta chains reported below all come from one sample, sequenced in a study of cytomegalovirus exposure and HLA in healthy donors. The primer mix had 60 Vbeta and 13 Jbeta primers. Measured with immunoSEQ multiplex PCR; TCRdb has only the in-frame clones, and not every one. The sample totals around 100,000 clones; its top ten clones hold about 3%. Sequencing used PBMCs. The receptor source for this set is a man in his forties in good health and CMV-seronegative.

V usage is TRBV30 and J usage is TRBJ2-3, with D hard to call. This CDR3 is built from 13 residues. Germline V gene lookup returns CDR1 GTSNPN and CDR2 SVGIG (reference sequence). V lost 2 bases and J 0 bases, leaving 6 bases between the germline ends. The CDR3 here is CAWSKSSTDTQYF. DNA of the CDR3: TGTGCCTGGAGTAAGAGTAGCACAGATACGCAGTATTTT.

V and J are TRBV28 and TRBJ2-7; D gene uncertain. The ends were cut back, 6 bases at V and 5 bases at J, with 8 bases in the middle. Germline V gives CDR1 MDHEN, CDR2 SYDVKM. CDR3 size: 11 residues. The CDR3 loop is CASSVYDEQYF. For the CDR3, the DNA is TGTGCCAGCAGCGTCTACGACGAGCAGTACTTC.

The CDR3: CASSLPGQLNTEAFF. Written as DNA, the CDR3 is TGTGCCAGCAGCCTTCCCGGACAGTTGAACACTGAAGCTTTCTTT. This chain uses TRBV28 with TRBJ1-1, with D possibly TRBD1 on 6 matching bases. Trimming cost V 6 bases and J 0 bases, with 14 bases left between them. In germline, CDR1 is MDHEN, CDR2 SYDVKM. This CDR3 is built from 15 residues.

In DNA form, the CDR3 reads TGTGCCAGCAGCTTACCAGCGGGACGACGAGATGAGCAGTTCTTC. Protein sequence: CASSLPAGRRDEQFF. This rearrangement joins TRBV7-9 to TRBJ2-1, with 7 bases lining up with TRBD2. The CDR3 covers 15 residues. The V gene's germline CDR1 is SEHNR and CDR2 FQNEAQ (reference sequence). The J segment lost 8 bases and the V segment lost 2 bases, leaving 9 bases of the junction unmatched.

The V gene is TRBV7-2, the J gene TRBJ2-1; TRBD1 matches at 8 bases. Trimming cost V 4 bases and J 10 bases; bases outside gene matches: 6. CDR1 is SGHTA and CDR2 is FQGNSA in the germline V gene. This CDR3 contains 13 residues. CDR3 region: CASSSDRGQEQFF. Here the CDR3 DNA reads TGTGCCAGCAGCTCCGACAGGGGTCAAGAGCAGTTCTTC.

This sequence joins TRBV7-2 and TRBJ1-3; D might be TRBD1 (5 bases). The ends were cut back, 1 base at V and 3 bases at J, with 16 bases in the middle. CDR1 is SGHTA and CDR2 is FQGNSA in the germline V gene. This CDR3 comprises 17 residues. The CDR3 loop reads CASSLVDQGFGGNTIYF. DNA of the CDR3: TGTGCCAGCAGCTTAGTCGATCAGGGATTCGGTGGAAACACCATATATTTT.

The gene calls are TRBV10-1 and TRBJ2-1, with a weak D call TRBD2 (6 bases). This CDR3 comprises 14 residues. With 5 bases removed from V and 4 bases from J, the gap between germline ends came to 12 bases. Germline V gene lookup returns CDR1 WNHNN and CDR2 SYGVQD (reference sequence). The CDR3 is CASSPGTWYNEQFF. CDR3 bases: TGCGCCAGCAGTCCCGGGACTTGGTACAATGAGCAGTTCTTC.

The rearrangement links TRBV5-1 to TRBJ2-3; 8 nucleotides line up with TRBD2. This CDR3 contains 16 residues. Germline loops: CDR1 SGHRS, CDR2 YFSETQ. J was trimmed by 0 bases and V by 0 bases; bases with no gene match: 3. The CDR3 nucleotides read TGCGCCAGCAGCTTGGTTTCTAGCGGGAGCACAGATACGCAGTATTTT. Encoded protein: CASSLVSSGSTDTQYF.

The genes are TRBV19 and TRBJ1-6, with 11 bases lining up with TRBD1. The V gene end was trimmed by 4 bases and the J gene end by 9 bases; junction bases not matched to a gene: 11. The germline CDR1 and CDR2 sequences are LNHDA and SQIVND (reference sequence). The CDR3 is made up of 17 amino acids. DNA for the CDR3: TGTGCCAGTAGTACCGTACCGGGACAGGGGGTTATTTCACCCCTCCACTTT. It is translated as CASSTVPGQGVISPLHF. Full variable domain (remainder filled in from reference TRBV19 and TRBJ1-6): DGGITQSPKYLFRKEGQNVTLSCEQNLNHDAMYWYRQDPGQGLRLIYYSQIVNDFQKGDIAEGYSVSREKKESFPLTVTSAQKNPTAFYLCASSTVPGQGVISPLHFGNGTRLTVT.

J is TRBJ2-1 and V is TRBV4-3, with 9 nucleotides matching TRBD2. Trimming removed 2 bases from V and 1 base from J; junction bases left unmatched: 9. Germline V gives CDR1 LGHNA, CDR2 YSLEER. The CDR3 sequence is 18 residues long. The chain's CDR3 is CASSQLLAGAGSYNEQFF. The CDR3 nucleotides read TGCGCCAGCAGCCAACTCTTAGCGGGAGCGGGTTCCTACAATGAGCAGTTCTTC.

This chain connects TRBV9 to TRBJ1-5; 9 positions agree with TRBD1. The CDR3 loop spans 15 amino acids. CDR1 is SGDLS, CDR2 YYNGEE, per germline. With 0 bases clipped from V and 3 bases from J, the junction kept 1 base outside the gene matches. The CDR3 region is CASSVGTGDNQPQHF. CDR3 nucleotide sequence: TGTGCCAGCAGCGTAGGGACAGGGGACAATCAGCCCCAGCATTTT.

The V and J genes are TRBV27 and TRBJ2-5; 9 nucleotides agree with TRBD1. CDR3 length equals 14 residues. V lost 6 bases to trimming and J lost 1 base; unmatched junction nucleotides: 3. CDR1 and CDR2 (germline): MNHEY, SMNVEV (reference sequence). CDR3 region: CASRTGGVQETQYF. The CDR3 DNA follows: TGTGCCAGCAGGACAGGGGGGGTCCAAGAGACCCAGTACTTC.

The chain has TRBV18 and TRBJ2-2, with D possibly TRBD1 on 5 matching bases. This CDR3 is 13 amino acids long. Germline V gives CDR1 KGHSH, CDR2 LQKENI. V was cut by 2 bases and J by 4 bases, with 5 bases left in between. CDR3 DNA: TGTGCCAGCTCACCAACAGGCACCGGGGAGCTGTTTTTT. Its protein is CASSPTGTGELFF.

This chain connects TRBV7-9 to TRBJ2-3; 9 bases are shared with TRBD1. Germline CDR1 and CDR2: SEHNR and FQNEAQ (reference sequence). The V segment lost 7 bases and the J segment 2 bases; nucleotides outside the gene matches: 4. The CDR3 sequence is 14 residues long. The CDR3 spells CASKQGANTDTQYF. In DNA form, the CDR3 reads TGTGCCAGCAAACAGGGGGCCAACACAGATACGCAGTATTTT.

The chain couples TRBV4-2 to TRBJ2-5; 8 bases match TRBD2. Germline loops: CDR1 LGHNA, CDR2 YNFKEQ. The CDR3 sequence is 15 residues long. V gave up 4 bases and J gave up 8 bases; unmatched junction bases: 12. CDR3 loop: CASSPNSGGDLTQYF. CDR3 sequence (DNA): TGTGCCAGCAGCCCCAATTCGGGGGGGGACTTAACCCAGTACTTC.

The rearrangement joins TRBV6-1 to TRBJ1-3, with D perhaps TRBD1 (6 bases). Germline V gene lookup returns CDR1 MNHNS and CDR2 SASEGT. Trimming removed 6 bases from V and 3 bases from J, with 12 bases in between. The CDR3 spans 14 residues. This CDR3 is CASRAGADGNTIYF. The CDR3 nucleotides read TGTGCCAGCAGGGCAGGGGCTGATGGAAACACCATATATTTT.

This chain joins TRBV11-2 and TRBJ1-2; D gene unclear. Germline V gene data show CDR1 as SGHAT and CDR2 as FQNNGV. The CDR3 has 14 residues. With 1 base removed from V and 8 bases from J, the gap between germline ends came to 14 bases. DNA of the CDR3: TGTGCCAGCAGCTTAGGGTATAGGGAGAGGGGCTACACCTTC. It is translated as CASSLGYRERGYTF.

The chain combines TRBV13 with TRBJ2-1, with TRBD2 matching over 12 bases. The CDR3 is made up of 15 amino acids. Germline V CDR1 and CDR2: PRHDT, FYEKMQ (reference sequence). With 6 bases clipped from V and 3 bases from J, the junction kept 3 bases outside the gene matches. CDR3 amino acids: CASSTGLAGYNEQFF. The CDR3 nucleotides are TGTGCCAGCAGTACGGGACTAGCGGGCTACAATGAGCAGTTCTTC.

The gene calls are TRBV6-5 and TRBJ1-5; D gene unclear. Germline CDR1 is MNHEY and CDR2 is SVGAGI. Trimming stripped 5 bases from V and 6 bases from J, with 11 bases between. This CDR3 comprises 13 residues. The CDR3 coding sequence is TGTGCCAGCAGTGAAGCCCTGCTTCAGCCCCAGCATTTT. Translated: CASSEALLQPQHF.

V and J are TRBV5-6 and TRBJ2-5; 9 bases are a match to TRBD1. With V trimmed by 4 bases and J by 5 bases, 6 bases remained unmatched. Germline V lookup: CDR1 SGHDT, CDR2 YYEEEE. The CDR3 has 14 amino acids. CDR3 residues: CASSPGQGWETQYF. The CDR3, as DNA: TGTGCCAGCAGCCCGGGACAGGGTTGGGAGACCCAGTACTTC.

The chain combines TRBV19 with TRBJ1-2; TRBD1 aligns across 7 bases. This CDR3 has 15 amino acids. J gave up 4 bases and V 4 bases, and 9 bases lay outside the gene matches. Germline V gives CDR1 LNHDA, CDR2 SQIVND (reference sequence). Here the CDR3 DNA reads TGTGCCAGTAGTACCCAGGGGGGACGGCCCTATGGCTACACCTTC. Its protein is CASSTQGGRPYGYTF.

CDR3 nucleotide sequence: TGTGCCAGCAGGAGACTAGCGGGGGGTGCCTACGAGCAGTACTTC. The encoded protein is CASRRLAGGAYEQYF. This chain connects TRBV6-5 to TRBJ2-7; 13 positions agree with TRBD2. V dropped 6 bases and J dropped 2; count of bases not matched to a gene: 4. CDR3 length: 15 residues. Germline loops: CDR1 MNHEY, CDR2 SVGAGI.

The chain has TRBV10-3 and TRBJ1-5; 8 positions agree with TRBD1. The CDR3 loop spans 16 amino acids. V shed 4 bases, J shed 2 bases, and the junction held 7 bases outside the gene matches. Germline CDR1 ENHRY, CDR2 SYGVKD. The DNA for the CDR3 is TGTGCCATCAGTGGAGGACAGGGCGGAGGCAATCAGCCCCAGCATTTT. This translates into CAISGGQGGGNQPQHF.